These 7 T cell receptor beta chains share one sample of origin, sequenced in a study of shared clonotypes between healthy human individuals. Profiling relied on immunoSEQ multiplex PCR, and the TCRdb table lists in-frame clones only, not all of them. The table has about 530,000 clones, 75% to 80% seen once. Material: PBMCs. The receptor set was obtained from a woman between 35 and 50 years old in good health. Some clones in this sample may be carry-over from other donors' samples.

This clone was counted a few times. This chain connects TRBV19 to TRBJ1-1; D might be TRBD1 (5 bases). Trimming removed 5 bases at V and 4 bases at J, with 11 bases between. The CDR3 contains 13 residues. Germline loops: CDR1 LNHDA, CDR2 SQIVND (reference sequence). CDR3 bases: TGTGCCAGTAGTGGGACCGGGGGCACTGAAGCTTTCTTT. This codes for CASSGTGGTEAFF.

This clone was counted a few times. J is TRBJ2-3 and V is TRBV5-1; 8 nucleotides agree with TRBD2. J lost 1 base, V lost 0 bases, and 4 bases had no gene match. The CDR3 runs to 16 residues. Germline V gene sequence: CDR1 SGHRS, CDR2 YFSETQ. CDR3 nucleotide sequence: TGCGCCAGCAGCTTGGGACTAGCGTACGGCACAGATACGCAGTATTTT. Its translation: CASSLGLAYGTDTQYF.

The chain links TRBV10-2 to TRBJ1-2, with 7 bases lining up with TRBD1. CDR3 length: 14 amino acids. Germline CDR1 is WSHSY and CDR2 is SAAADI. The ends lost 0 bases at V and 8 bases at J; junction bases unmatched: 6. The CDR3 nucleotides are TGCGCCAGCAGTGAGTCAAAGGGGGCAGGGGGCTACACCTTC. Residues: CASSESKGAGGYTF.

There are a few counts of this clone. V is TRBV7-9 and J is TRBJ1-1; no definite D call. Germline V gene lookup returns CDR1 SEHNR and CDR2 FQNEAQ (reference sequence). The CDR3 totals 10 residues. With 5 bases removed from V and 7 bases from J, the gap between germline ends came to 5 bases. DNA for the CDR3: TGTGCCAGCAGCGCGCTTGAAGCTTTCTTT. It translates to CASSALEAFF.

This chain connects TRBV5-1 to TRBJ2-5; 11 nucleotides line up with TRBD1. V was pared by 7 bases and J by 2 bases, with 4 bases of the junction left unmatched. CDR1 is SGHRS and CDR2 is YFSETQ in the germline V gene. The CDR3 loop spans 14 amino acids. CDR3 loop: CASGTGGLQETQYF. DNA for the CDR3: TGCGCCAGCGGGACAGGGGGACTACAAGAGACCCAGTACTTC.

The chain combines TRBV27 with TRBJ1-6; D uncertain. The CDR3 covers 15 residues. V was cut by 2 bases and J by 6 bases, with 11 bases left in between. Germline V gene data show CDR1 as MNHEY and CDR2 as SMNVEV (reference sequence). As DNA, the CDR3 is TGTGCCAGCAGTTTAGACTCAGGCAGTAATTCACCCCTCCACTTT. The encoded protein is CASSLDSGSNSPLHF.

The chain uses TRBV27 and TRBJ2-1; D possibly corresponds to TRBD2 (5 bases). Germline V gives CDR1 MNHEY, CDR2 SMNVEV (reference sequence). The V end lost 5 bases, the J end lost 3 bases, and 11 bases lay between the germline ends. CDR3 size: 14 residues. CDR3 sequence: CASSPRGIYNEQFF. CDR3 bases: TGTGCCAGCAGTCCCCGGGGTATCTACAATGAGCAGTTCTTC.